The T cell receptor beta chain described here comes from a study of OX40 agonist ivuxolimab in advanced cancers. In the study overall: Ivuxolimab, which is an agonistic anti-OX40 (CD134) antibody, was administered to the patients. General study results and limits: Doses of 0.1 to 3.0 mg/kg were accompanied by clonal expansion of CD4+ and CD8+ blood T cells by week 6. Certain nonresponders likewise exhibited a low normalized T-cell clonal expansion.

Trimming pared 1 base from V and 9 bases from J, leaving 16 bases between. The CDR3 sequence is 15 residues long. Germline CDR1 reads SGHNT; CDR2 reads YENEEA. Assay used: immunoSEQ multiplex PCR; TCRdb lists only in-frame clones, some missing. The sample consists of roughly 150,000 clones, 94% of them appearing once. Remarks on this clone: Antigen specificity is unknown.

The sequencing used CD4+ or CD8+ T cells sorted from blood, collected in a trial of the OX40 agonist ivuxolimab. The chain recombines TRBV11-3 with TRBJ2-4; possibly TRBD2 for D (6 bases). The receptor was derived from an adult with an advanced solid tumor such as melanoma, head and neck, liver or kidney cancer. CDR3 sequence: CASSLGDQLGGIQYF. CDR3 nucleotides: TGTGCCAGCAGCTTAGGAGACCAGCTCGGGGGCATTCAGTACTTC.